Listed below are T cell receptor beta chains from one sample, sequenced in a study of blood T cell repertoires in COVID-19. Libraries were prepared by immunoSEQ multiplex PCR; TCRdb keeps only in-frame clonotypes and omits some of them. The top ten hold roughly 12% of the sample, which has about 190,000 clones, around 85% seen once. What was sequenced was peripheral blood. The receptor set was obtained from a man aged 50 or older who had recovered from COVID-19. CDR3s include the opening cysteine and the closing phenylalanine or tryptophan. A D gene is named only where the DNA matches it firmly. Expanded clones are given a class, and other clones once, few, many or no size at all.

>TRBJ2-7|TRBV7-8|NA|TRBD2
CASSILAGVREQYF
TGTGCCAGCAGCATTCTAGCGGGAGTTCGCGAGCAGTACTTC
>TRBJ2-5|TRBV28|NA|NA
CASGQGLGKTQYF
TGTGCCAGCGGTCAGGGATTGGGGAAGACCCAGTACTTC
>TRBJ2-7|TRBV19|NA|TRBD1
CASSIASQGLGEQYF
TGTGCCAGTAGTATCGCCTCACAGGGGTTGGGCGAGCAGTACTTC
>TRBJ2-5|TRBV21-1|NA|NA
CASSKRTVKETQYF
TGTGCCAGCAGCAAAAGGACAGTTAAAGAGACCCAGTACTTC
>TRBJ2-3|TRBV5-1|NA|NA
CASGRDLGKDTQYF
TGCGCCAGCGGCCGGGACTTGGGGAAAGATACGCAGTATTTT
>TRBJ2-7|TRBV7-8|NA|NA
CASSSAATISYEQYF
TGTGCCAGCAGCTCCGCGGCCACCATCTCCTACGAGCAGTACTTC
>TRBJ2-5|TRBV27|NA|TRBD1
CASSFSGQGFLEETQYF
TGTGCCAGCAGTTTCTCAGGACAGGGTTTTTTGGAAGAGACCCAGTACTTC
>TRBJ2-2|TRBV7-6|NA|NA
CASSRHRHTNTGELFF
TGTGCCAGCAGCCGCCACAGACACACGAACACCGGGGAGCTGTTTTTT
>TRBJ2-5|TRBV28|NA|NA
CASSLTSATQYF
TGTGCCAGCAGTTTGACTAGTGCGACCCAGTACTTC
>TRBJ1-5|TRBV19|NA|NA
CASSLIGQSNQPQHF
TGTGCCAGTAGTCTTATCGGACAAAGCAATCAGCCCCAGCATTTT
>TRBJ1-1|TRBV20-1|NA|TRBD1
CSASAGQPNTEAFF
TGCAGTGCTAGTGCGGGACAGCCGAACACTGAAGCTTTCTTT
>TRBJ1-1|TRBV5-4|NA|TRBD1
CASSRRQGAEAFF
TGTGCCAGCAGCAGAAGACAGGGTGCTGAAGCTTTCTTT
>TRBJ2-7|TRBV28|NA|TRBD2
CARVSGRTSLCEQYF
TGTGCCAGGGTGAGCGGGAGGACTAGTCTCTGTGAGCAGTACTTC
>TRBJ2-1|TRBV24-1|few|TRBD2
CATSDIAGARNEQFF
TGTGCCACCAGTGATATAGCGGGAGCTCGTAATGAGCAGTTCTTC
>TRBJ1-3|TRBV11-2|NA|NA
CASSLDKRSSATGNTIYF
TGTGCCAGCAGCTTAGATAAACGGAGCTCAGCTACTGGAAACACCATATATTTT
>TRBJ1-1|TRBV25-1|NA|NA
CASSEFLGNTEAFF
TGTGCCAGCAGTGAATTTCTAGGGAACACTGAAGCTTTCTTT
>TRBJ1-1|TRBV5-6|once|NA
CASSSQDTEAFF
TGTGCCAGCAGTTCACAGGACACTGAAGCTTTCTTT
>TRBJ1-4|TRBV29-1|NA|NA
CSVYGQASNEKLFF
TGCAGCGTTTATGGGCAGGCCAGTAATGAAAAACTGTTTTTT
>TRBJ2-1|TRBV7-9|NA|NA
CASSPYLAALDNEQFF
TGTGCCAGCAGCCCATACCTAGCCGCTCTCGACAATGAGCAGTTCTTC
>TRBJ1-2|TRBV14|NA|NA
CASSHDDRAYGYTF
TGTGCCAGCAGCCACGACGACAGAGCATATGGCTACACCTTC
>TRBJ2-1|TRBV5-6|NA|NA
CASSLNRYNEQFF
TGTGCCAGCAGCTTGAATAGATACAATGAGCAGTTCTTC
>TRBJ2-1|TRBV30|NA|TRBD2
CAWSVPRGGLYNEQFF
TGTGCCTGGAGTGTACCCCGGGGAGGGTTGTACAATGAGCAGTTCTTC
>TRBJ2-1|TRBV12-5|NA|TRBD2
CASGLGTGTSGENEQFF
TGTGCTAGTGGTTTGGGTACCGGGACTAGCGGAGAGAATGAGCAGTTCTTC
>TRBJ1-6|TRBV5-1|NA|NA
CASSWADNSPLHF
TGCGCCAGCAGCTGGGCCGATAATTCACCCCTCCACTTT
>TRBJ2-7|TRBV4-2|NA|TRBD2
CASSQELAGSSYEQYF
TGTGCCAGCAGCCAAGAACTAGCGGGATCCTCCTACGAGCAGTACTTC
>TRBJ2-5|TRBV20-1|NA|NA
CSANEGETQYF
TGCAGTGCTAACGAGGGAGAGACCCAGTACTTC
>TRBJ1-4|TRBV30|few|NA
CAWSAGAGEKLFF
TGTGCCTGGAGTGCGGGAGCGGGTGAAAAACTGTTTTTT
>TRBJ1-2|TRBV6-5|NA|TRBD1
CASSWGQGEGYTF
TGTGCCAGCAGTTGGGGACAGGGAGAAGGCTACACCTTC
>TRBJ1-2|TRBV6-2/TRBV6-3|few|TRBD1
CASSYSGTGLYGYTF
TGTGCCAGCAGTTACTCGGGGACAGGGCTCTATGGCTACACCTTC
>TRBJ2-7|TRBV4-2|NA|TRBD2
CASSQDLAGVGYEQYF
TGTGCCAGCAGCCAAGATCTCGCGGGAGTGGGGTACGAGCAGTACTTC
>TRBJ1-6|TRBV7-9|NA|NA
CASSVGGTPKGNSPLHF
TGTGCCAGCAGCGTAGGAGGGACTCCTAAGGGTAATTCACCCCTCCACTTT
>TRBJ1-1|TRBV11-3|NA|NA
CASSAGGVNTEAFF
TGTGCCAGCAGCGCCGGGGGGGTGAACACTGAAGCTTTCTTT
>TRBJ2-3|TRBV28|few|NA
CASRPELINTDTQYF
TGTGCCAGCAGACCTGAACTGATAAATACAGATACGCAGTATTTT
>TRBJ1-6|TRBV28|NA|NA
CASTYRATYNSPLHF
TGTGCCAGCACTTACAGGGCGACCTATAATTCACCCCTCCACTTT
>TRBJ2-3|TRBV11-2|few|TRBD2
CASSLGDQLAGEVLDTQYF
TGTGCCAGCAGCTTAGGCGACCAACTAGCGGGAGAAGTGTTAGATACGCAGTATTTT
>TRBJ2-7|TRBV21-1|NA|NA
CASSKDYKCQDREPPLHEQYF
NA
>TRBJ2-7|TRBV19|NA|TRBD1
CASSIRGSPPYEQYF
TGTGCCAGTAGTATCAGGGGGTCTCCCCCCTACGAGCAGTACTTC
>TRBJ2-1|TRBV19|NA|NA
CASRELEYNEQFF
TGTGCCAGTAGGGAGCTCGAATACAATGAGCAGTTCTTC
>TRBJ1-1|TRBV6-5|NA|NA
CASSWGGQNTEAFF
TGTGCCAGCTCTTGGGGGGGACAGAACACTGAAGCTTTCTTT
>TRBJ2-1|TRBV24-1|NA|NA
CATSDLFGNSNEQFF
TGTGCCACCAGTGATTTGTTCGGGAACAGTAATGAGCAGTTCTTC
>TRBJ2-1|TRBV6-5|NA|TRBD2
CASSYGSGWFF
TGTGCCAGCAGTTACGGTAGCGGGTGGTTCTTC
>TRBJ2-7|TRBV4-1|NA|TRBD1
CASSLLTGSYEQYF
TGCGCCAGCAGCCTCTTGACAGGGAGCTACGAGCAGTACTTC
>TRBJ2-3|TRBV28|once|NA
CASSFDGAASYTDTQYF
TGTGCCAGCAGTTTTGATGGGGCAGCTAGTTACACAGATACGCAGTATTTT
>TRBJ2-3|TRBV7-7|NA|TRBD2
CASSKNSGSIDTQYF
TGTGCCAGCAGTAAGAATAGCGGGAGTATAGATACGCAGTATTTT
>TRBJ1-1|TRBV30|NA|NA
CAWSVPARVRQNTEAFF
TGTGCCTGGAGTGTTCCCGCTAGAGTGCGGCAGAACACTGAAGCTTTCTTT
>TRBJ1-2|TRBV14|once|NA
CASSQDQNYGYTF
TGTGCCAGCAGCCAAGACCAAAACTATGGCTACACCTTC
>TRBJ1-6|TRBV5-3|NA|TRBD1
CARSLACAEGAISPLHF
TGTGCCAGAAGCCTAGCATGTGCGGAGGGGGCGATTTCACCCCTCCACTTT
>TRBJ1-4|TRBV2|NA|NA
CASRGAANEKLFF
TGTGCCAGCCGGGGAGCGGCTAATGAAAAACTGTTTTTT
>TRBJ2-2|TRBV7-9|NA|NA
CASSLVGDTGELFF
TGTGCCAGCAGCTTAGTTGGAGACACCGGGGAGCTGTTTTTT
>TRBJ2-5|TRBV5-1|NA|TRBD1
CASSLVVSRGQETQYF
TGCGCCAGCAGCTTGGTTGTCTCCAGGGGGCAAGAGACCCAGTACTTC
>TRBJ1-5|TRBV5-3|NA|TRBD1
CARSPRQGPSNSNQPQHF
TGTGCCAGAAGCCCTCGACAGGGGCCGAGTAATAGCAATCAGCCCCAGCATTTT
>TRBJ2-5|TRBV5-1|NA|NA
CASSLRGTDQETQYF
TGCGCCAGCAGCTTGAGAGGGACTGACCAAGAGACCCAGTACTTC
>TRBJ2-1|TRBV10-3|NA|NA
CATSGTAYNEQFF
TGTGCCACCTCCGGGACTGCCTACAATGAGCAGTTCTTC
>TRBJ2-2|TRBV18|NA|NA
CASSPSKQGGGELFF
TGTGCCAGCTCACCATCGAAACAGGGTGGCGGGGAGCTGTTTTTT
>TRBJ1-3|TRBV4-1|NA|TRBD1
CASSQETGGSGNTIYF
TGCGCCAGCAGCCAAGAAACAGGGGGCTCTGGAAACACCATATATTTT
>TRBJ2-7|TRBV7-8|few|NA
CASSPAGYEQYF
TGTGCCAGCAGCCCCGCGGGGTACGAGCAGTACTTC
>TRBJ1-4|TRBV6-5|NA|NA
CASSPGGREEKLFF
TGTGCCAGCAGTCCCGGAGGCCGGGAGGAAAAACTGTTTTTT
>TRBJ1-6|TRBV30|few|TRBD1
CAWSLGQGYRSPLHF
TGTGCCTGGAGTCTCGGACAGGGGTATCGTTCACCCCTCCACTTT
>TRBJ1-2|TRBV5-1|NA|TRBD1
CASSSAGTANGYTF
TGCGCCAGCAGCTCGGCGGGGACAGCTAATGGCTACACCTTC